The present entry profiles one T cell receptor (beta chain) with its context. This specimen comes from a study of blood T cells in healthy people across ages. For the study at large: With template switching, about one barcoded beta molecule was captured per two T cells.

Primers used in a second PCR of roughly 7 to 11 cycles were a sample-barcoded 5' primer and a J-beta primer mix. Each cDNA was tagged by a template-switch adaptor containing 12 random nucleotides. TCRdb itself ran the 5' RACE reads through MiXCR, one entry per CDR3 protein. The table lists some 1.7 million distinct CDR3 sequences, 28% of them singletons, with 7.7% in the top ten. Germline V CDR1 and CDR2: DFQATT, SNEGSKA (reference sequence). Trimming took 5 bases from V and 0 from J, leaving 14 bases between them. This CDR3 spans 15 amino acids. This chain links TRBV20-1 with TRBJ1-5; maybe TRBD1 (5 bases). This TCR was recovered from a woman aged 25-40 years in good health. The specimen sequenced was blood. The CDR3 nucleotides are TGCAGTGCTTCGAAGACAGCATATAGCAATCAGCCCCAGCATTTT. Translating it yields CSASKTAYSNQPQHF.